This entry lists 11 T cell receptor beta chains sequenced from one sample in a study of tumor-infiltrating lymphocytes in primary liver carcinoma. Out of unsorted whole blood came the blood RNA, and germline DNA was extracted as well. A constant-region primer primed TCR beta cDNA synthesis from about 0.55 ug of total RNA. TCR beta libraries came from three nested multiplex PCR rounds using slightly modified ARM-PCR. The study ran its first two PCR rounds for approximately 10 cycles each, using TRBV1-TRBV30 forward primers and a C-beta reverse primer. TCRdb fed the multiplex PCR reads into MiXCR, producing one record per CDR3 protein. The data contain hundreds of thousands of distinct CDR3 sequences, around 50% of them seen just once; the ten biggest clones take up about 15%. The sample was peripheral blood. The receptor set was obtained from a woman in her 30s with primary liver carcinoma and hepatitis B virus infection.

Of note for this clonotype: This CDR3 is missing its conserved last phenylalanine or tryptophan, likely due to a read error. The CDR3 loop is CASSYGRRTGAYEQYH. The CDR3 DNA is TGTGCCAGCAGTTACGGTAGGAGGACAGGGGCCTACGAGCAGTACCAC. The chain recombines TRBV6-6 with TRBJ2-7, with TRBD1 identical over 9 bases. V trimming: 2 bases; J trimming: 2 bases; junction bases outside the gene matches: 7. Germline lookup yields CDR1 MNHNY and CDR2 SVGAGI (reference sequence). The CDR3 is 16 residues long.

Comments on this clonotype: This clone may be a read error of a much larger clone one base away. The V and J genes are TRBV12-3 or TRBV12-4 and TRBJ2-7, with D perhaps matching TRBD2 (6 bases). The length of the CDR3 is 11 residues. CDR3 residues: CAGSSSAEQYF. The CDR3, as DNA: TGTGCCGGCAGTTCTAGCGCCGAGCAGTACTTC.

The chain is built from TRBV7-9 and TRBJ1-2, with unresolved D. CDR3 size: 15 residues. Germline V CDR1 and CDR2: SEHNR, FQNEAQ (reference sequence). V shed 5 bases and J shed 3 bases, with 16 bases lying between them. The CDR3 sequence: CASSPTETADYGYTF. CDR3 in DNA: TGTGCCAGCAGCCCCACGGAAACAGCAGACTATGGCTACACCTTC.

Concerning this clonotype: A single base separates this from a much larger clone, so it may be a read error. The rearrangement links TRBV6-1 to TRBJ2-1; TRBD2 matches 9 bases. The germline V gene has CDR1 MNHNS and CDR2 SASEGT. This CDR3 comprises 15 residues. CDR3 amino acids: CATRTSDISCNEQFF. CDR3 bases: TGTGCCACCAGGACTAGCGACATCTCCTGCAATGAGCAGTTCTTC.

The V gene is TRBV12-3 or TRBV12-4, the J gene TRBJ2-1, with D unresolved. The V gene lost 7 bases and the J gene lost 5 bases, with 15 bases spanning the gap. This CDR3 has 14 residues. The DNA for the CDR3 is TGTGCCAGCATGTGGCGCCGGAGAGACAATGAGCAGTTCTTC. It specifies CASMWRRRDNEQFF.

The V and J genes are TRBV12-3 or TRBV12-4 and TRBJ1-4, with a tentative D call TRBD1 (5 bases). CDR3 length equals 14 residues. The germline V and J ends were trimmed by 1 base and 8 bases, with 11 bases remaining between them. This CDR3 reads CASSLVPGGEKLFF. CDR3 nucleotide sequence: TGTGCCAGCAGTTTAGTCCCGGGGGGGGAAAAACTGTTTTTT.

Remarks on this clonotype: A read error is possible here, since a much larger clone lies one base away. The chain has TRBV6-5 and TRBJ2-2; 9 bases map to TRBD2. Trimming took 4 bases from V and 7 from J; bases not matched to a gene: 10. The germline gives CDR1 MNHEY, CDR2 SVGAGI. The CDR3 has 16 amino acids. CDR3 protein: CASSWNRGLASGELFF. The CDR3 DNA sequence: TGTGCCAGCAGTTGGAATCGGGGACTAGCAAGCGGGGAGCTGTTTTTT.

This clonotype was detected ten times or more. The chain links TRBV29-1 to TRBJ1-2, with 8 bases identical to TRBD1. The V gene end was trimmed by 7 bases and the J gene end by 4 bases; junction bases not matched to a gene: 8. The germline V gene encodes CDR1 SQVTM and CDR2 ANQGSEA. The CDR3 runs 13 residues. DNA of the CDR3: TGCAGCGATAAATTACAGGGGGTCTATGGCTACACCTTC. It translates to CSDKLQGVYGYTF.

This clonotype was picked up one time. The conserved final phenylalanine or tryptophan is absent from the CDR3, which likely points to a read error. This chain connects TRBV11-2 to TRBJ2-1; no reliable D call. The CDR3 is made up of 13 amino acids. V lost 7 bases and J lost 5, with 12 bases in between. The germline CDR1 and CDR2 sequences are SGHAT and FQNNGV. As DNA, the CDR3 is TGTGCCAGCATGACGACTGGAAACAATGAGCAGTTCTTA. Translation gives CASMTTGNNEQFL.

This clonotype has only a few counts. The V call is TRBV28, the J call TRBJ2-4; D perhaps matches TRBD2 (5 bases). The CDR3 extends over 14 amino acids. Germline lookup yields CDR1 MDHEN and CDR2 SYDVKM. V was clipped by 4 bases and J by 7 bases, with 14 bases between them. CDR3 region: CASSSLLVPNIQYF. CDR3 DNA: TGTGCCAGCAGTTCGTTACTAGTCCCCAACATTCAGTACTTC.

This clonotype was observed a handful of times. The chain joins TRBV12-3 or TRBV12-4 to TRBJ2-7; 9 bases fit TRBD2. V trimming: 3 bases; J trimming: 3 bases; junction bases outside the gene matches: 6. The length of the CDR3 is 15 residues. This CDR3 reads CASSFTGGRGYEQYF. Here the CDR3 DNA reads TGTGCCAGCAGTTTCACGGGCGGGAGGGGCTACGAGCAGTACTTC.